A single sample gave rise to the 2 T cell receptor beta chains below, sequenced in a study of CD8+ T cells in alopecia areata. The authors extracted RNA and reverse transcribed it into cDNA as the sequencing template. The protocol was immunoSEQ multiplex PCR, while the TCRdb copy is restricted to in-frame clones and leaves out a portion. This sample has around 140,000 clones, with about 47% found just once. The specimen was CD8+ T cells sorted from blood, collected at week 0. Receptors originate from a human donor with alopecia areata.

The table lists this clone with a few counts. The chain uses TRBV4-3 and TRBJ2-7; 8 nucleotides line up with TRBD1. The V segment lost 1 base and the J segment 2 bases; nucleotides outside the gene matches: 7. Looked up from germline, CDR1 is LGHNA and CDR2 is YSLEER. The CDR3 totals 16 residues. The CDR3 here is CASSQGMGQEAYEQYF. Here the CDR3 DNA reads TGCGCCAGCAGCCAAGGAATGGGACAGGAAGCCTACGAGCAGTACTTC.

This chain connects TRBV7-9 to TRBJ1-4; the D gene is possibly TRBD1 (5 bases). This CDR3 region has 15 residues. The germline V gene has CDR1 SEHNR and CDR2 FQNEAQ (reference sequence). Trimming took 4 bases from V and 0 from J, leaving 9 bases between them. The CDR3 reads CASSSSGPTNEKLFF. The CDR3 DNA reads TGTGCCAGCAGCTCCTCGGGACCAACTAATGAAAAACTGTTTTTT. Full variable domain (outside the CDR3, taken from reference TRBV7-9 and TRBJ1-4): DTGVSQNPRHKITKRGQNVTFRCDPISEHNRLYWYRQTLGQGPEFLTYFQNEAQLEKSRLLSDRFSAERPKGSFSTLEIQRTEQGDSAMYLCASSSSGPTNEKLFFGSGTQLSVL.